The rows below give T cell receptor beta chains drawn from one sample of a study of tumor-infiltrating lymphocytes in primary liver carcinoma. TCRdb called the multiplex PCR reads again in MiXCR, with one record for every CDR3 protein. The sample lists about 330,000 distinct CDR3 sequences; roughly 61% were seen once. The sample consisted of peripheral blood. These receptors all come from a man aged 35-49 years with primary liver carcinoma and hepatitis B virus infection. Both conserved end residues are trimmed from each CDR3. Each record gives: V gene, CDR3 protein.

V gene: TRBV12-3/TRBV12-4
CDR3 protein: ASSLGGGRETQY

V gene: TRBV6-5
CDR3 protein: ASRPGTAYEQY

V gene: TRBV6-2/TRBV6-3
CDR3 protein: ASYYGAARGETQY

V gene: TRBV6-1
CDR3 protein: ASSSQLAGEMYEQY

V gene: TRBV12-3/TRBV12-4
CDR3 protein: ASGLGGPQTNEQF

V gene: TRBV5-5
CDR3 protein: ASSLETGRDGYT

V gene: TRBV11-2
CDR3 protein: ASSLDRLAGEIEQN

V gene: TRBV5-4
CDR3 protein: ASRGASGTNPHYNEQF

V gene: TRBV10-3
CDR3 protein: AISDLQGAGQPQH

V gene: TRBV24-1
CDR3 protein: ATSDRASGRGQF

V gene: TRBV27
CDR3 protein: ASSLRLAYNEQF

V gene: TRBV11-2
CDR3 protein: AGSRSPIRPDEQF

V gene: TRBV12-3/TRBV12-4
CDR3 protein: ASSSLRGGSNQPHH

V gene: TRBV2
CDR3 protein: ASSGRQYNEQF